This T cell receptor (beta chain) was captured in a study of OX40 agonist ivuxolimab in advanced cancers. Study at large: A history of anti-PD-1, anti-PD-L1 or anti-CTLA-4 therapy was acceptable, and roughly 40% had some.

Using immunoSEQ multiplex PCR, the repertoire was profiled, and TCRdb retains in-frame clones only, with some absent. The sample consists of 80,000 to 100,000 clones, roughly 93% of them appearing once. Concerning this clone: As yet, its antigen is unknown.

Trimming stripped 5 bases from V and 3 bases from J, with 20 bases between. The length of the CDR3 is 16 residues. CDR1 and CDR2 from the germline V gene are SGHTA and FQGNSA. Points from the study as a whole: Doses of 0.1 to 3.0 mg/kg were accompanied by clonal expansion of CD4+ and CD8+ blood T cells by week 6.

Autoimmune disease history or systemic immunosuppression disqualified patients. Blood got drawn at baseline, again on cycle 4 day 1, and then on cycle 7 day 1. The rearrangement links TRBV7-2 to TRBJ2-7, with a possible D match to TRBD2 (7 bases). The receptor comes from an adult with an advanced solid tumor such as melanoma, head and neck, liver or kidney cancer. Sequencing used CD4+ or CD8+ T cells sorted from blood, obtained in a trial of the OX40 agonist ivuxolimab. The CDR3 DNA follows: TGTGCCAGCAGCCCGAAGGGGGGGAGGAGCAACTACGAGCAGTACTTC. It translates to CASSPKGGRSNYEQYF.